This TCR beta chain was recovered during a study of graft-versus-host responses after intestinal transplantation. Libraries were prepared by immunoSEQ multiplex PCR; TCRdb keeps only in-frame clonotypes and omits some of them. The sample consists of 65,000 to 85,000 clones, 80% to 95% of them appearing once. Per germline, CDR1 MNHNY and CDR2 SVGAGI (reference sequence). This CDR3 spans 15 amino acids. The ends lost 2 bases at V and 4 bases at J; junction bases unmatched: 0. This sample comprised bone marrow, obtained roughly 780 days after intestinal transplantation. The sequence was collected from a human patient who received an intestinal transplant, so some T cells may come from the graft donor. The rearrangement links TRBV6-6 to TRBJ2-1, with 12 bases matching TRBD2. The CDR3 DNA reads as TGTGCCAGCAGTTACGGGACTAGCGGGTACAATGAGCAGTTCTTC. As protein: CASSYGTSGYNEQFF.